The subject of this entry is one TCR beta chain. Antigen unknown. TCRdb's table, derived via immunoSEQ multiplex PCR, lists solely in-frame clones and lacks some. Seen here are about 170,000 clones, 86% observed once, and the top ten hold approximately 2.1%. This specimen belongs to a study of cytomegalovirus exposure and HLA in healthy donors. Study observations and caveats: Despite most TCR sequences being rare, some public TCRs occurred in many donors.

With 2 bases clipped from V and 3 bases from J, the junction kept 4 bases outside the gene matches. Germline assignment: CDR1 MNHEY and CDR2 SMNVEV (reference sequence). The CDR3 length is 15 residues. The J gene is TRBJ2-1, the V gene TRBV27, with 7 bases lining up with TRBD1. This clonotype originated in a woman younger than 30 in good health and CMV-seronegative. Sequencing input: PBMCs. The CDR3 here is CASSLKGAFYNEQFF. DNA for the CDR3: TGTGCCAGCAGTTTAAAGGGGGCCTTCTACAATGAGCAGTTCTTC.